This passage covers 9 T cell receptor beta chains from one sample sequenced in a study of control samples from healthy donors and cancer patients. The assay was immunoSEQ multiplex PCR, and TCRdb's table has in-frame clones only and misses some. The profile covers some 140,000 clones, with approximately 91% appearing a single time and 8.5% to 9.5% taken by the ten largest. Sample: blood. These receptors all stem from a woman aged 30 to 39 in good health.

V usage is TRBV19 and J usage is TRBJ2-1; D is possibly TRBD2 (5 bases). The CDR3 loop spans 13 amino acids. Germline loops: CDR1 LNHDA, CDR2 SQIVND (reference sequence). Trimming removed 7 bases at V and 5 bases at J, with 12 bases between. The CDR3 region has the DNA TGTGCCAGTATGGGAGCGGCTCACAATGAGCAGTTCTTC. Translating it yields CASMGAAHNEQFF. Variable domain in full (rest from reference TRBV19 and TRBJ2-1): DGGITQSPKYLFRKEGQNVTLSCEQNLNHDAMYWYRQDPGQGLRLIYYSQIVNDFQKGDIAEGYSVSREKKESFPLTVTSAQKNPTAFYLCASMGAAHNEQFFGPGTRLTVL.

The rearrangement links TRBV19 to TRBJ2-1; 10 bases are a match to TRBD2. In germline, CDR1 is LNHDA, CDR2 SQIVND (reference sequence). The CDR3 extends over 17 amino acids. V trimming: 0 bases; J trimming: 5 bases; junction bases outside the gene matches: 7. The CDR3 sequence: CASSIDGTSVGDNEQFF. CDR3 bases: TGTGCCAGTAGTATAGACGGGACTAGCGTTGGGGACAATGAGCAGTTCTTC. Full variable domain (outside the CDR3, taken from reference TRBV19 and TRBJ2-1): DGGITQSPKYLFRKEGQNVTLSCEQNLNHDAMYWYRQDPGQGLRLIYYSQIVNDFQKGDIAEGYSVSREKKESFPLTVTSAQKNPTAFYLCASSIDGTSVGDNEQFFGPGTRLTVL.

This sequence joins TRBV30 and TRBJ1-5, with a possible D match to TRBD1 (5 bases). The CDR3 sequence is 19 residues long. Per the germline V gene, CDR1 is GTSNPN and CDR2 is SVGIG (reference sequence). V was clipped by 0 bases and J by 0 bases, with 21 bases between them. CDR3 DNA sequence: TGTGCCTGGAGTGTTAAGCATAGAGGGGTTCCTATTAGCAATCAGCCCCAGCATTTT. This sequence encodes CAWSVKHRGVPISNQPQHF.

This clone was counted once. The chain joins TRBV30 to TRBJ1-4; D is possibly TRBD1 (5 bases). This CDR3 spans 14 amino acids. Germline lookup yields CDR1 GTSNPN and CDR2 SVGIG (reference sequence). Trimming removed 8 bases at V and 0 bases at J, with 13 bases between. The CDR3 coding sequence is TGTGCCCGGGGGGGGATAGCAACTAATGAAAAACTGTTTTTT. It translates to CARGGIATNEKLFF.

The V and J genes are TRBV18 and TRBJ1-3; D is unclear. This CDR3 spans 16 amino acids. V lost 0 bases and J lost 2, with 11 bases in between. The V gene's germline CDR1 is KGHSH and CDR2 LQKENI. The CDR3 region has the DNA TGTGCCAGCTCACCACCCGTCTCCGGGGCTGGAAACACCATATATTTT. Amino acids: CASSPPVSGAGNTIYF. The variable domain in full, completed from reference TRBV18 and TRBJ1-3, reads NAGVMQNPRHLVRRRGQEARLRCSPMKGHSHVYWYRQLPEEGLKFMVYLQKENIIDESGMPKERFSAEFPKEGPSILRIQQVVRGDSAAYFCASSPPVSGAGNTIYFGEGSWLTVV.

The chain uses TRBV30 and TRBJ1-1; D gene unclear. Per germline, CDR1 GTSNPN and CDR2 SVGIG (reference sequence). V gave up 0 bases and J gave up 0 bases, with 11 bases separating them. CDR3 length: 15 residues. The DNA for the CDR3 is TGTGCCTGGAGTGTACAACGGACGGTGAACACTGAAGCTTTCTTT. It is translated as CAWSVQRTVNTEAFF.

The chain joins TRBV7-6 to TRBJ2-5; D gene ambiguous. The V gene lost 3 bases and the J gene lost 0 bases, with 2 bases spanning the gap. Germline CDR1 SGHVS, CDR2 FNYEAQ. This CDR3 contains 12 residues. CDR3 in amino acids: CASSLDQETQYF. The CDR3 DNA reads TGTGCCAGCAGCTTGGACCAAGAGACCCAGTACTTC.

Worth noting for this clone: At one end, the junction sequence differs from germline, possibly due to a read error. The CDR3 loop reads CASSSPSWAYTEAFF. CDR3 bases: TGTGCTAGCAGCTCCCCTTCCTGGGCGTACACTGAAGCTTTCTTT. The gene calls are TRBV7-7 and TRBJ1-1, with D uncertain. This CDR3 has 15 amino acids. CDR1 is SSHAT and CDR2 is FNYEAQ in the germline V gene (reference sequence).

On this clone: This sample also contains other DNA sequences that code for the same CDR3. The chain links TRBV7-2 to TRBJ2-2; D not certain. The ends were cut back, 1 base at V and 3 bases at J, with 9 bases in the middle. This CDR3 is 15 amino acids long. Germline CDR1 reads SGHTA; CDR2 reads FQGNSA. The CDR3 DNA reads TGTGCCAGCAGCTTAGGCAGATCCTACACCGGGGAGCTGTTTTTT. Translating gives CASSLGRSYTGELFF.